This T cell receptor (beta chain) was identified during a study of vaccination effects on CD4 cells after COVID-19. On the study more broadly: Samples were taken post-vaccine, and their median timing was 72 days after the second dose. Overall study results and limits: Missing from the study were early post-infection timepoints, and its convalescent patients were few. There was marked clonal contraction among infection- and vaccine-induced clones late after vaccination.

ViraFEST expansion of antigen-specific CD4+ T cells with viral peptide pools preceded sequencing. Upon completion of 10 to 11 days in culture, CD4+ T cells were isolated. Participants were vaccinated with two doses of either the BNT162b2 or mRNA-1273 vaccine. Every well housed more than 1.5 million PBMC, which grew in culture alongside around 9.8 IU/ml IL-2 and 10 ug/ml peptides. About this clone: Its antigen is not known.

CDR3 length equals 14 residues. V shed 3 bases and J shed 0 bases, with 6 bases lying between them. Germline V gene data show CDR1 as DFQATT and CDR2 as SNEGSKA (reference sequence). Data came from immunoSEQ multiplex PCR; TCRdb stores just in-frame clones and leaves some out. The sample has roughly 24,000 clones; around 79% are singletons. This clonotype was sampled from a human donor who received a COVID-19 vaccine. Some clones in this sample may be carry-over from other donors' samples. The chain combines TRBV20-1 with TRBJ1-6; D gene unclear. The sequencing here drew on CD4+ T cells from PBMCs cultured with SARS-CoV-2 spike peptides, taken after COVID-19 vaccination. The CDR3 region is CSASGLSYNSPLHF. Written as DNA, the CDR3 is TGCAGTGCTAGTGGCCTCTCCTATAATTCACCCCTCCACTTT.